The T cell receptor (beta chain) under discussion was sequenced for a study of OX40 agonist ivuxolimab in advanced cancers. Study background: An agonistic anti-OX40 (CD134) antibody, ivuxolimab, was used to treat the patients. Study-wide findings and caveats: Expanded clones tended on average to be more numerous among CD8+ T cells than CD4+.

This CDR3 contains 15 residues. Trimming took 4 bases from V and 2 from J, leaving 12 bases between them. Germline assignment: CDR1 SGHTS and CDR2 YDEGEE. Method: immunoSEQ multiplex PCR; TCRdb's copy keeps in-frame clones and lacks some. The sample includes tens of thousands of clones, 93% of them seen just once. To note about this clone: Its antigen is not identified.

The J gene is TRBJ1-4, the V gene TRBV5-8; maybe TRBD1 (6 bases). Specimen: CD4+ or CD8+ T cells sorted from blood, collected in a trial of the OX40 agonist ivuxolimab. The clonotype originates from an adult with an advanced solid tumor such as melanoma, head and neck, liver or kidney cancer. The CDR3 spells CASSLGQTTNEKLFF. The DNA of the CDR3 is TGTGCCAGCAGCCTAGGACAGACGACTAATGAAAAACTGTTTTTT.